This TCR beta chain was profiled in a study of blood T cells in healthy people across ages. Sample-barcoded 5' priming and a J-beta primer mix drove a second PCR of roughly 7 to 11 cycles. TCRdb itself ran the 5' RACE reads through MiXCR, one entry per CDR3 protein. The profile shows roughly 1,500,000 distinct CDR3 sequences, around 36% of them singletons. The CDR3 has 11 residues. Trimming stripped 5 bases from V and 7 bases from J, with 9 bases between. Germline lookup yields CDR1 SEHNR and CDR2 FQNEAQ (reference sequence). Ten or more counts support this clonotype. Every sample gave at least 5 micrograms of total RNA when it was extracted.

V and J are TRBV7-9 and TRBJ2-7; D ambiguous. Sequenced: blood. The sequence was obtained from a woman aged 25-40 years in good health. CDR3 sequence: CASSQSWEQYF. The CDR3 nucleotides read TGTGCCAGCAGCCAGAGTTGGGAGCAGTACTTC.